This is a list of T cell receptor beta chains from one sample in a study of cytomegalovirus exposure and HLA in healthy donors. Assay used: immunoSEQ multiplex PCR; TCRdb lists only in-frame clones, some missing. In the table there are tens of thousands of clones, around three quarters of which are singletons. Sample: PBMCs. Every receptor here comes from a man aged 30-40 years in good health and CMV-seropositive. CDR3s include the opening cysteine and the closing phenylalanine or tryptophan. D genes are given only for firm matches. Clone size is given for some rows only: seen once, a few or many times, or a class if the clone is expanded.

clone_size	v_call	d_call	cdr3_length	j_call	cdr3_aa	cdr3_nt
once	TRBV5-4	TRBD2	15	TRBJ2-1	CASSVPGTRIHEQFF	TGTGCCAGCAGCGTCCCCGGGACTAGGATTCATGAGCAGTTCTTC
.	TRBV7-9	TRBD1	17	TRBJ1-3	CSSKDPKWTGEGNTIYF	TGTTCCAGCAAGGACCCTAAATGGACAGGAGAAGGAAACACCATATATTTT
.	TRBV4-1	TRBD1	15	TRBJ1-1	CASSPRQGDGTEAFF	TGCGCCAGCAGCCCCAGACAGGGGGATGGCACTGAAGCTTTCTTT
.	TRBV19	.	13	TRBJ1-2	CASTLGRPYGYTF	TGTGCCAGCACTCTCGGCAGGCCCTATGGCTACACCTTC
.	TRBV7-9	TRBD1	16	TRBJ1-2	CASRSPWGQSNYGYTF	TGTGCCAGCAGATCGCCTTGGGGACAGTCTAACTATGGCTACACCTTC
few	TRBV7-2	.	15	TRBJ1-5	CASSLAPVRNQPQHF	TGTGCCAGCAGCTTAGCGCCGGTACGCAATCAGCCCCAGCATTTT
.	TRBV5-1	.	13	TRBJ2-7	CASSLSSSYEQYF	TGCGCCAGCAGCTTGAGTAGCAGTTACGAGCAGTACTTC
.	TRBV5-4	TRBD2	14	TRBJ2-1	CASSPRTSVNEQFF	TGTGCCAGCAGCCCGAGGACTAGCGTCAATGAGCAGTTCTTC
few	TRBV5-4	TRBD1	15	TRBJ2-2	CASSLQTGSDGELFF	TGTGCCAGCAGTTTACAGACAGGGTCGGACGGGGAGCTGTTTTTT
.	TRBV18	.	12	TRBJ1-2	CASSPRDYGYTF	TGTGCCAGCTCACCCCGGGACTATGGCTACACCTTC